This is a list of T cell receptor beta chains from one sample in a study of T-cell reconstitution after alpha-beta-depleted transplantation in children. TCRdb used MiXCR to reprocess the PCR reads, holding one entry per CDR3 protein. The table shows hundreds of thousands of distinct CDR3 sequences, with roughly an eighth occurring only once. This material consisted of PBMCs from the stem cell graft donor, taken from the stem cell graft. The receptors here all came from a human donor who donated a stem cell graft to a child with combined immunodeficiency. Each CDR3 is given with its conserved first and last residue. Fields, in order: clone size, D gene, J gene, V gene, CDR3 protein, CDR3 DNA. A D gene is named only where the DNA matches it firmly. Expanded clones get a size class; other rows say once, few or many, or leave the size out.

few | TRBD1 | TRBJ2-7 | TRBV20-1 | CSAHEGDRVSYEQYF | TGCAGTGCTCATGAGGGTGACAGGGTCTCCTACGAGCAGTACTTC
few | - | TRBJ2-7 | TRBV21-1 | CASSPQYNSYEQYF | TGTGCCAGCAGCCCCCAGTACAACTCCTACGAGCAGTACTTC
many | - | TRBJ2-4 | TRBV20-1 | CSADPSQLGNIQYF | TGCAGTGCGGATCCATCCCAGCTCGGAAACATTCAGTACTTC
few | - | TRBJ2-7 | TRBV7-8 | CASSLRKAYEQYF | TGTGCCAGCAGCTTACGAAAAGCCTACGAGCAGTACTTC
- | - | TRBJ2-1 | TRBV7-9 | CASSLTDPYNEQFF | TGTGCCAGCAGCTTAACCGATCCGTACAATGAGCAGTTCTTC
few | - | TRBJ2-1 | TRBV29-1 | CSVEDGRTEQFF | TGCAGCGTTGAAGACGGGCGGACAGAGCAGTTCTTC
- | - | TRBJ2-1 | TRBV12-3/TRBV12-4 | CASSLRGGTHFTYNEQFF | TGTGCCAGCAGTTTAAGAGGTGGGACCCACTTCACCTACAATGAGCAGTTCTTC
few | - | TRBJ2-2 | TRBV6-2/TRBV6-3 | CASSPTGHPNTGELFF | TGTGCCAGCAGTCCCACGGGACATCCGAACACCGGGGAGCTGTTTTTT
many | TRBD1 | TRBJ1-2 | TRBV7-2 | CASSRRDRGPNYGYTF | TGTGCCAGCAGCCGCCGGGACAGGGGACCAAACTATGGCTACACCTTC
few | - | TRBJ2-5 | TRBV9 | CASSVGQSGKETQYF | TGTGCCAGCAGCGTAGGACAGTCGGGAAAAGAGACCCAGTACTTC
- | - | TRBJ2-5 | TRBV18 | CASSPPWERETQYF | TGTGCCAGCTCACCACCTTGGGAAAGGGAGACCCAGTACTTC
- | - | TRBJ1-4 | TRBV12-3/TRBV12-4 | CASTSSGFLGEKLFF | TGTGCCAGCACCTCATCAGGATTTTTAGGCGAAAAACTGTTTTTT
few | - | TRBJ2-1 | TRBV20-1 | CSARKRAQLLNEQFF | TGCAGTGCTAGAAAGCGGGCCCAGCTTTTGAATGAGCAGTTCTTC
many | - | TRBJ2-7 | TRBV12-3/TRBV12-4 | CASSLAQGNEQYF | TGTGCCAGCAGTTTAGCACAGGGTAACGAGCAGTACTTC
- | - | TRBJ1-2 | TRBV5-5 | CASSFLPQLNYGYTF | TGTGCCAGCAGCTTTCTTCCCCAACTTAACTATGGCTACACCTTC
many | TRBD2 | TRBJ2-1 | TRBV20-1 | CSARGLAGVYNEQFF | TGCAGTGCTAGGGGACTAGCGGGGGTCTACAATGAGCAGTTCTTC
few | TRBD2 | TRBJ2-5 | TRBV12-3/TRBV12-4 | CASRPSPGLAGRETQYF | TGTGCCAGCAGACCTTCTCCGGGACTAGCCGGTCGAGAGACCCAGTACTTC
- | - | TRBJ2-1 | TRBV9 | CASSVTPSRSLYNEQFF | TGTGCCAGCAGCGTAACCCCTAGCAGGTCCCTATACAATGAGCAGTTCTTC
few | - | TRBJ2-1 | TRBV20-1 | CSSRGANEQFF | TGCAGTTCCAGAGGGGCCAATGAGCAGTTCTTC
- | - | TRBJ2-3 | TRBV30 | CAWSPGYTDTQYF | TGTGCCTGGAGTCCCGGCTACACAGATACGCAGTATTTT
many | TRBD1 | TRBJ2-1 | TRBV5-1 | CASSYSGTGTNNEQFF | TGCGCCAGCAGCTACTCCGGGACAGGGACGAACAATGAGCAGTTCTTC
- | - | TRBJ2-3 | TRBV12-3/TRBV12-4 | CASTKGVTDTQYF | TGTGCCAGCACGAAAGGGGTTACAGATACGCAGTATTTT
few | - | TRBJ2-2 | TRBV4-3 | CASSQESGGIGELFF | TGCGCCAGCAGCCAAGAGTCGGGCGGGATTGGGGAGCTGTTTTTT
many | - | TRBJ2-3 | TRBV9 | CASSVEGGGSTDTQYF | TGTGCCAGCAGCGTAGAAGGGGGAGGGAGCACAGATACGCAGTATTTT
many | - | TRBJ2-1 | TRBV12-3/TRBV12-4 | CASSSFGGANHDEQFF | TGTGCCAGCAGCTCGTTTGGGGGGGCAAATCACGATGAGCAGTTCTTC
many | TRBD1 | TRBJ1-5 | TRBV9 | CASSSGTGGGQPQHF | TGTGCCAGCAGCTCTGGGACAGGGGGAGGTCAGCCCCAGCATTTT
- | - | TRBJ2-7 | TRBV19 | CASAPEVGRFYEQYF | TGTGCCAGTGCCCCGGAGGTCGGGAGATTCTACGAGCAGTACTTC
- | TRBD1 | TRBJ2-1 | TRBV4-2 | CASSQVRQGSNEQFF | TGTGCCAGCAGCCAAGTACGACAGGGGAGCAATGAGCAGTTCTTC
- | - | TRBJ2-3 | TRBV6-4 | CASSDTPASTDTQYF | TGTGCCAGCAGTGACACTCCGGCTAGCACAGATACGCAGTATTTT
- | - | TRBJ2-1 | TRBV27 | CATKNGASVREQFF | TGTGCCACCAAAAACGGGGCTTCCGTGAGGGAGCAGTTCTTC
- | TRBD1 | TRBJ1-6 | TRBV20-1 | CSAILQGGSPLHF | TGCAGTGCTATTCTACAGGGGGGTTCACCCCTCCACTTT
few | TRBD2 | TRBJ2-1 | TRBV15 | CATSGGLAGGVEQFF | TGTGCCACCAGCGGGGGACTAGCGGGAGGGGTTGAGCAGTTCTTC
once | - | TRBJ2-2 | TRBV5-4 | CASSLRSGSYTGELFF | TGTGCCAGCAGCTTGAGATCTGGGAGTTACACCGGGGAGCTGTTTTTT
many | - | TRBJ1-1 | TRBV7-9 | CASSRSTGWNTEAFF | TGTGCCAGCAGCCGAAGTACGGGGTGGAACACTGAAGCTTTCTTT
few | - | TRBJ1-1 | TRBV7-2 | CASSLGGQDANTEAFF | TGTGCCAGCAGCTTAGGAGGGCAGGATGCGAACACTGAAGCTTTCTTT
- | - | TRBJ1-3 | TRBV7-8 | CASSTQQGRSGNTIYF | TGTGCCAGCAGCACCCAACAGGGCCGCTCTGGAAACACCATATATTTT
many | TRBD1 | TRBJ1-1 | TRBV18 | CASSLGTGGNTEAFF | TGTGCCAGCTCACTTGGGACAGGGGGAAACACTGAAGCTTTCTTT
- | TRBD2 | TRBJ2-5 | TRBV12-3/TRBV12-4 | CASTFSGGYQETQYF | TGTGCCAGCACCTTTAGCGGGGGGTACCAAGAGACCCAGTACTTC
few | - | TRBJ2-3 | TRBV4-3 | CASSLRWGRGLTDTQYF | TGCGCCAGCAGCCTCCGATGGGGGCGGGGGTTAACAGATACGCAGTATTTT
many | - | TRBJ2-1 | TRBV28 | CASSSGETADNEQFF | TGTGCCAGCAGTTCAGGGGAAACTGCTGACAATGAGCAGTTCTTC
- | TRBD1 | TRBJ1-1 | TRBV20-1 | CSARPRTGNTEAFF | TGCAGTGCTAGACCCCGGACAGGGAACACTGAAGCTTTCTTT
- | TRBD1 | TRBJ1-2 | TRBV24-1 | CATSGDRNYGYTF | TGTGCCACCAGTGGGGACAGAAACTATGGCTACACCTTC
many | - | TRBJ1-1 | TRBV15 | CATSRDLGVEVPEAFF | TGTGCCACCAGCAGAGATCTTGGGGTCGAAGTGCCTGAAGCTTTCTTT
- | - | TRBJ2-3 | TRBV15 | CATRRIPYSDEDTQYF | TGTGCCACCAGAAGAATACCCTATAGTGATGAGGATACGCAGTATTTT